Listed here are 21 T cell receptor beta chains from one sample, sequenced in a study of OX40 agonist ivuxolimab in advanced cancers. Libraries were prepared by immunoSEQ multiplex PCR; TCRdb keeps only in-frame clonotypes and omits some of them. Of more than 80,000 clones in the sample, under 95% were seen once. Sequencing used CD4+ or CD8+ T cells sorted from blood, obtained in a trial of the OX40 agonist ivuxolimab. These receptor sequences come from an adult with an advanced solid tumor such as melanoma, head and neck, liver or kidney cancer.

CDR3 region: CASASPWSQETQYF. As DNA, the CDR3 is TGTGCCAGCGCCTCCCCGTGGAGTCAAGAGACCCAGTACTTC. The chain employs TRBV28 and TRBJ2-5; no reliable D call. The germline V gene has CDR1 MDHEN and CDR2 SYDVKM. This CDR3 contains 14 residues. V was trimmed by 8 bases and J by 2 bases, leaving 15 bases between them.

DNA of the CDR3: TGTGCCAGCAGTTTTTGGGGTGGAGGCAATCAGCCCCAGCATTTT. It encodes CASSFWGGGNQPQHF. The rearrangement links TRBV28 to TRBJ1-5, with D uncertain. The germline V gene has CDR1 MDHEN and CDR2 SYDVKM. V shed 3 bases and J shed 2 bases, with 11 bases lying between them. There are 15 residues in the CDR3.

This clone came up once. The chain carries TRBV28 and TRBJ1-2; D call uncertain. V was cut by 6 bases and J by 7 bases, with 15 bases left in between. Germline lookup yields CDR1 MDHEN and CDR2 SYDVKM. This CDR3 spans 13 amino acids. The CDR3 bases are TGTGCCAGCAGCCGTCCCCTTTCGGGTGGCTACACCTTC. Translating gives CASSRPLSGGYTF.

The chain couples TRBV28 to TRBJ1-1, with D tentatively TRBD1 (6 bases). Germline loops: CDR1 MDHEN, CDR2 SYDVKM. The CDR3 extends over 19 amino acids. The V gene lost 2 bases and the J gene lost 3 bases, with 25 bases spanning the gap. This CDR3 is CASSLSKTGWGLVDTEAFF. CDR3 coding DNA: TGTGCCAGCAGTTTAAGCAAAACAGGGTGGGGTTTAGTAGACACTGAAGCTTTCTTT.

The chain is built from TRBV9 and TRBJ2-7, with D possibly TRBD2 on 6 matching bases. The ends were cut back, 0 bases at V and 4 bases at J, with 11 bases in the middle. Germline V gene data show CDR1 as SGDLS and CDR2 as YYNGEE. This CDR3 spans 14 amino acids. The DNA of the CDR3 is TGTGCCAGCAGCGTAGCTAGCGCAGGGTACGAGCAGTACTTC. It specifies CASSVASAGYEQYF.

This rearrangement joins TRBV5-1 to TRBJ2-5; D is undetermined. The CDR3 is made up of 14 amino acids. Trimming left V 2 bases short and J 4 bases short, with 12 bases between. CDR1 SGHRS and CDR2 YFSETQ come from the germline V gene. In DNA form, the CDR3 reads TGCGCCAGCAGCTTTGGGGAACCGGGAGAGACCCAGTACTTC. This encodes CASSFGEPGETQYF.

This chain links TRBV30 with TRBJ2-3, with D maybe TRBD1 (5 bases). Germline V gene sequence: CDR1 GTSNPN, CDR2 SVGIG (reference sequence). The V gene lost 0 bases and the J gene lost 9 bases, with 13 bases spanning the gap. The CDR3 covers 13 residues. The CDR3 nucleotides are TGTGCCTGGAGTGTCCAGGGAACGATAACGCAGTATTTT. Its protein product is CAWSVQGTITQYF.

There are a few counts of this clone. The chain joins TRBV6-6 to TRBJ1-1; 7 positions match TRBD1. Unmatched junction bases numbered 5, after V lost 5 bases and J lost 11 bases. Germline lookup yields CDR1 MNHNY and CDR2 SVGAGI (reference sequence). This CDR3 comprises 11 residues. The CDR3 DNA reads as TGTGCCAGCAGTATAGGGGGCCTGGCTTTCTTT. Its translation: CASSIGGLAFF.

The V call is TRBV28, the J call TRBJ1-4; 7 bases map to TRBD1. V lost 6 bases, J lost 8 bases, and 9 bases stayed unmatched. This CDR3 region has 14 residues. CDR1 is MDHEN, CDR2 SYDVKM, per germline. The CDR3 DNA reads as TGTGCCAGCAGCACCGGGACAGAGAGGGAAAAACTGTTTTTT. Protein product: CASSTGTEREKLFF.

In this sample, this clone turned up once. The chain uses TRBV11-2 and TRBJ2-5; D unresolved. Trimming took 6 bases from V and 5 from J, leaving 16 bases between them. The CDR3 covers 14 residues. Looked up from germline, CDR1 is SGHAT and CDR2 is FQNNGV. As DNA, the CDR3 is TGTGCCAGCAGATCCCTGTCTACGGGTGAGACCCAGTACTTC. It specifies CASRSLSTGETQYF. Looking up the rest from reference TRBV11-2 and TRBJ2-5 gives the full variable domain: EAGVAQSPRYKIIEKRQSVAFWCNPISGHATLYWYQQILGQGPKLLIQFQNNGVVDDSQLPKDRFSAERLKGVDSTLKIQPAKLEDSAVYLCASRSLSTGETQYFGPGTRLLVL.

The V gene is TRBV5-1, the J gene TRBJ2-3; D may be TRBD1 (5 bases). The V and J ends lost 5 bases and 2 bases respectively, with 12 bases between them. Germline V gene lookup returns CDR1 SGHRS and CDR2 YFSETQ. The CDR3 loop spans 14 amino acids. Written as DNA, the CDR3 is TGCGCCAGCAGGCAAGGGGCCGTCACAGATACGCAGTATTTT. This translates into CASRQGAVTDTQYF. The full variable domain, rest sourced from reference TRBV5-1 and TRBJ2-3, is KAGVTQTPRYLIKTRGQQVTLSCSPISGHRSVSWYQQTPGQGLQFLFEYFSETQRNKGNFPGRFSGRQFSNSRSEMNVSTLELGDSALYLCASRQGAVTDTQYFGPGTRLTVL.

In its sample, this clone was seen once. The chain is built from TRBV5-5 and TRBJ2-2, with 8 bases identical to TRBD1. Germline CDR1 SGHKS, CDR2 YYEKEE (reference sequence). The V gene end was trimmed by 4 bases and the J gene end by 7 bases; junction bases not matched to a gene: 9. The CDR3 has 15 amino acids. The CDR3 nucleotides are TGTGCCAGCAGCCCCCGGACAGGGAGAGGCGGGGAGCTGTTTTTT. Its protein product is CASSPRTGRGGELFF.

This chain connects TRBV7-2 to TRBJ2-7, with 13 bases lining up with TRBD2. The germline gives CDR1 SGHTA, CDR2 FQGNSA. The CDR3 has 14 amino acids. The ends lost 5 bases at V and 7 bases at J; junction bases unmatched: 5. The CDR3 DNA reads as TGTGCCAGCAGCCCACGGACTAGCGGGAGTGAGCAGTACTTC. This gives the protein CASSPRTSGSEQYF. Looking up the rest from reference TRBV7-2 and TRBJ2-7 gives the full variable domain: GAGVSQSPSNKVTEKGKDVELRCDPISGHTALYWYRQSLGQGLEFLIYFQGNSAPDKSGLPSDRFSAERTGGSVSTLTIQRTQQEDSAVYLCASSPRTSGSEQYFGPGTRLTVT.

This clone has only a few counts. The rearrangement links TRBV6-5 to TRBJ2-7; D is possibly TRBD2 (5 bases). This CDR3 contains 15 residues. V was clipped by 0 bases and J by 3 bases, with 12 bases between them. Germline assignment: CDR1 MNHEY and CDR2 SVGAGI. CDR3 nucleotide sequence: TGTGCCAGCAGTTACTCAAGCGGTTACTACTACGAGCAGTACTTC. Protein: CASSYSSGYYYEQYF.

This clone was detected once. CDR3 sequence: CATSRAAREPVTF. The CDR3 DNA reads as TGTGCCACCAGCAGAGCAGCCAGGGAGCCTGTCACCTTC. V is TRBV15 and J is TRBJ1-2; weak D call: TRBD1 (5 bases). Germline V gene data show CDR1 as LNHNV and CDR2 as YYDKDF (reference sequence). Trimming cost V 1 base and J 13 bases, with 16 bases left between them. This CDR3 is 13 amino acids long.

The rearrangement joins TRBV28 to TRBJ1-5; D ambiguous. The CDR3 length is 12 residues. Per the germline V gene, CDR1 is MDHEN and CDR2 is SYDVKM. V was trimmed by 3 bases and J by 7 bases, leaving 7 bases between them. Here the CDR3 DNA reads TGTGCCAGCAGTTTGGAGCGCCAGCCCCAGCATTTT. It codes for CASSLERQPQHF. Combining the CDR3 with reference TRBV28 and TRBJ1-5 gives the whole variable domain DVKVTQSSRYLVKRTGEKVFLECVQDMDHENMFWYRQDPGLGLRLIYFSYDVKMKEKGDIPEGYSVSREKKERFSLILESASTNQTSMYLCASSLERQPQHFGDGTRLSIL.

As DNA, the CDR3 is TGTGCCATCAGTGAAGGGGGTAACTATGGCTACACCTTC. Protein sequence: CAISEGGNYGYTF. The gene calls are TRBV10-3 and TRBJ1-2, with a weak D call TRBD1 (6 bases). The CDR3 spans 13 residues. CDR1 ENHRY and CDR2 SYGVKD come from the germline V gene. Trimming shortened V by 3 bases and J by 1 base, and 6 bases separated the two germline ends.

CDR3 region: CASRSDYAANYGYTF. In DNA form, the CDR3 reads TGTGCCAGCAGGTCGGATTACGCAGCTAACTATGGCTACACCTTC. The chain links TRBV5-4 to TRBJ1-2; D gene uncertain. Germline CDR1 reads SGHNT; CDR2 reads YYREEE (reference sequence). The V gene lost 5 bases and the J gene lost 0 bases, with 14 bases spanning the gap. The CDR3 is 15 residues long.

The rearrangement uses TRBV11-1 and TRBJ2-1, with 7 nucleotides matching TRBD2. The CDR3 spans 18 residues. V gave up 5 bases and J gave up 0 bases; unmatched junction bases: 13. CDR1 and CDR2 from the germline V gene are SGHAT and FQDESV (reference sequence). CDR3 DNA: TGTGCCAGCAGCCCGCAGACTAGCCGTCCTTTCTCCTACAATGAGCAGTTCTTC. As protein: CASSPQTSRPFSYNEQFF.

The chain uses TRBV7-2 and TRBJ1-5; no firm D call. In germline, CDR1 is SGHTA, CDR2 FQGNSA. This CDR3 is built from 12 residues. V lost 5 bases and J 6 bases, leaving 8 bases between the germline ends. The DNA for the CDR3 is TGTGCCAGCAGCATACTAAGTCAGCCCCAGCATTTT. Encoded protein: CASSILSQPQHF.

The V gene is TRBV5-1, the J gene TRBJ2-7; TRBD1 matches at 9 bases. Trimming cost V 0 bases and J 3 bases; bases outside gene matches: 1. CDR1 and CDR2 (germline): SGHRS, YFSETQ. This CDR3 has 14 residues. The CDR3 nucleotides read TGCGCCAGCAGCTTGGGGACAGGGGTCTACGAGCAGTACTTC. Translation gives CASSLGTGVYEQYF.